The entry below gives a single T cell receptor beta chain sequence along with its context. Its antigen is not known. This entry belongs to a study of CD4 T cells in relation to SARS-CoV-2 and coronaviruses. The unexposed donors gave CD4+ T cells in about 2010-2019, prior to COVID-19. Isolation of CD4+ T cells took place after less than twelve days in culture. Clones were sequenced by immunoSEQ multiplex PCR, and TCRdb holds only the in-frame ones, with some missing. The sample lists some 26,000 clones, around 79% occurring once. The CDR3 has 18 residues. Between the trimmed V and J ends, which lost 5 bases and 3 bases, there was a span of 26 bases. Per the germline V gene, CDR1 is SEHNR and CDR2 is FQNEAQ (reference sequence).

This sequence joins TRBV7-9 and TRBJ2-7; D is possibly TRBD2 (6 bases). This receptor was taken from a human donor in good health. The sequenced sample was CD4+ T cells from PBMCs, cultured in vitro. CDR3 amino acids: CASSGPGNSGERIYEQYF. CDR3 sequence (DNA): TGTGCCAGCAGCGGCCCAGGCAACTCGGGGGAGAGGATCTACGAGCAGTACTTC.